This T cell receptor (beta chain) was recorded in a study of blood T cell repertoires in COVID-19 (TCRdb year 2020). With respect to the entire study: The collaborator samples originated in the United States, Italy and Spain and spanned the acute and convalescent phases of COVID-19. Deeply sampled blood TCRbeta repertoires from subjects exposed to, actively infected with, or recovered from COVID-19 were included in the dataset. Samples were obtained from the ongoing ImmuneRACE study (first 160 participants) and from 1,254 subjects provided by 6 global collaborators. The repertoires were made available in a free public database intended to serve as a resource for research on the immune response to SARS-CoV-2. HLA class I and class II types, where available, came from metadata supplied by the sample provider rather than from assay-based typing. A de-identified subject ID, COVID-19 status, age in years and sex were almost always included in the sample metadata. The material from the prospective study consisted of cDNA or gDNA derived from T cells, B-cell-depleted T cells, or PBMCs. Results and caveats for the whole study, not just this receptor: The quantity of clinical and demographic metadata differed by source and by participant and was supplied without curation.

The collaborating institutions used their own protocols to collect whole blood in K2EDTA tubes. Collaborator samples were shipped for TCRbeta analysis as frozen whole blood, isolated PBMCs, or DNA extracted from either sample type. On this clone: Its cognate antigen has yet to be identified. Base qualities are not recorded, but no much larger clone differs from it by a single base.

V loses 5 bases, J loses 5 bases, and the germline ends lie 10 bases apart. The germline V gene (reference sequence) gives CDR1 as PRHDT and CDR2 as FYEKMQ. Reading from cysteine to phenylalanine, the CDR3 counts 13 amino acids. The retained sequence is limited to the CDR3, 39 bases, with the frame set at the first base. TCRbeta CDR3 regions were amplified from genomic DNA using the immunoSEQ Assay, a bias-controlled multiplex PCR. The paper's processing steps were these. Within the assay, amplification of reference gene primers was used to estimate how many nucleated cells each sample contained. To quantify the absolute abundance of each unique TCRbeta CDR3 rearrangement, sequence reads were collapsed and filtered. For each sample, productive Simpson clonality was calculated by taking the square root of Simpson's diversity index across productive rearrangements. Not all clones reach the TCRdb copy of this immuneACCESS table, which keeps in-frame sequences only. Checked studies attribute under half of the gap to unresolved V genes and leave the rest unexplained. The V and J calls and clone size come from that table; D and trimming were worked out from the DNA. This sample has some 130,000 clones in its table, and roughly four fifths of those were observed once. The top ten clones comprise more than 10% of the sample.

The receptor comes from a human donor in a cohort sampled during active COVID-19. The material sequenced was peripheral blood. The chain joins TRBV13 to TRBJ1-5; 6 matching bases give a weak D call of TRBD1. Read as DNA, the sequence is TGTGCCAGCAGCCACAGGGCCCATCAGCCCCAGCATTTT. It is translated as CASSHRAHQPQHF.